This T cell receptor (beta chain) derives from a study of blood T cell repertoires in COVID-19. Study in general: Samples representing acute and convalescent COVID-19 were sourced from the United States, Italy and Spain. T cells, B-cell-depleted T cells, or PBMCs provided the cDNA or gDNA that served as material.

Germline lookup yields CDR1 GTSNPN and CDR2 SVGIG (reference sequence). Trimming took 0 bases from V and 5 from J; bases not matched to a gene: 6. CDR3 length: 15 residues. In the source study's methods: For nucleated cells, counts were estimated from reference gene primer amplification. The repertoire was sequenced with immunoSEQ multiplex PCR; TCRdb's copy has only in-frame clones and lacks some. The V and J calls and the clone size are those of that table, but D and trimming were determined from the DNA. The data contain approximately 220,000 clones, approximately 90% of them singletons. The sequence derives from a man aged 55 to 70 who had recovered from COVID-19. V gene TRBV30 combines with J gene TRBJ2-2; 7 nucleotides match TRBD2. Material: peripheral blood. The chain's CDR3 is CAWSVRGVRTGELFF. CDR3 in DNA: TGTGCCTGGAGTGTACGGGGGGTACGGACCGGGGAGCTGTTTTTT. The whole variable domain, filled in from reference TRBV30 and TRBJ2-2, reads SQTIHQWPATLVQPVGSPLSLECTVEGTSNPNLYWYRQAAGRGLQLLFYSVGIGQISSEVPQNLSASRPQDRQFILSSKKLLLSDSGFYLCAWSVRGVRTGELFFGEGSRLTVL.